The present T cell receptor (beta chain) was sequenced within a study of OX40 agonist ivuxolimab in advanced cancers. Blood sampling was done at baseline, cycle 4 day 1, and cycle 7 day 1. Produced via immunoSEQ multiplex PCR; TCRdb's table is partial and in-frame only. The repertoire holds tens of thousands of clones, with 82% as singletons. V was cut by 7 bases and J by 2 bases, with 14 bases left in between. CDR1 is SNHLY and CDR2 is FYNNEI in the germline V gene. This CDR3 spans 14 amino acids. The sequenced sample was CD4+ or CD8+ T cells sorted from blood, obtained in a trial of the OX40 agonist ivuxolimab. This sequence joins TRBV2 and TRBJ2-5; perhaps D is TRBD1 or TRBD2 (5 bases each). This clonotype originated in an adult with an advanced solid tumor such as melanoma, head and neck, liver or kidney cancer. The CDR3 nucleotides read TGTGCCAGCACCCGTCGGGGCAGTCAAGAGACCCAGTACTTC. Its translation is CASTRRGSQETQYF.